This T cell receptor beta chain was obtained from a study of T-cell memory formation after mild COVID-19. Whole-study context: TCR clusters were largely donor specific.

Germline CDR1 and CDR2: SEHNR and FQNEAQ (reference sequence). This CDR3 has 14 amino acids. The V gene lost 1 base and the J gene lost 5 bases, with 11 bases spanning the gap. TCRdb used MiXCR to reprocess the 5' RACE reads, holding one entry per CDR3 protein. The repertoire consists of 470,000 or so distinct CDR3 sequences, with approximately 18% occurring once and the leading ten covering approximately 13%. The clonotype was recovered from an adult woman who had mild COVID-19 (a few samples of this study predate the infection). Cell type and time point are not known. This rearrangement joins TRBV7-9 to TRBJ2-5; D is ambiguous. Sequencing used PBMCs or a T cell subset sorted from them (not recorded which). The CDR3 sequence: CASSLGQLGETQYF. The CDR3, as DNA: TGTGCCAGCAGCTTAGGACAACTTGGGGAGACCCAGTACTTC.